This TCR beta chain was documented in a study of blood T cells in healthy people across ages. It was with a sample-barcoded 5' primer and a J-beta primer mix that a second PCR of roughly 7 to 12 cycles was run. Unique molecular identifiers of 12 random nucleotides labeled each cDNA. TCRdb redid the calling of the 5' RACE reads with MiXCR, one entry per CDR3 protein. The table lists hundreds of thousands of distinct CDR3 sequences, roughly 64% of them singletons, with about 20% in the top ten. Study-wide results and caveats: Roughly linearly, TCR beta diversity per million T cells fell as age increased. Naive CD4+ cells and diversity were both higher in long-lived donors than in aged donors.

There are many counts of this clonotype. Antigen: not known. The CDR3 has 15 amino acids. Trimming cost V 0 bases and J 2 bases, with 5 bases left between them. In germline, CDR1 is SGHTA, CDR2 FQGNSA. The chain links TRBV7-2 to TRBJ2-6; D is undetermined. What was sequenced was blood. The receptor comes from a man aged 30 to 45 in good health. The CDR3 DNA reads as TGTGCCAGCAGCTTAGCAGGGACTGGGGCCAACGTCCTGACTTTC. Protein: CASSLAGTGANVLTF.